This T cell receptor beta chain was identified in a study of T-cell reconstitution after alpha-beta-depleted transplantation in children. The germline CDR1 and CDR2 sequences are ENHRY and SYGVKD. J lost 8 bases, V lost 0 bases, and 13 bases had no gene match. The CDR3 contains 17 residues. This clonotype was picked up a small number of times. TCRbeta library preparation incorporated unique molecular identifiers. In TCRdb, the PCR reads were re-called with MiXCR into one record per CDR3 protein. Of around 700,000 distinct CDR3 sequences listed, around 13% are singletons. This clonotype originated in a girl aged 2 to 10 with congenital amegakaryocytic thrombocytopenia, due to receive a stem cell transplant. The chain links TRBV10-3 to TRBJ1-2; the match to TRBD1 covers 9 bases. Material: PBMCs, obtained before TCRalphabeta/CD19-depleted stem cell transplant. CDR3 coding DNA: TGTGCCATCAGTGAGTCGATAACGGGACAGGGAACCTACGGCTACACCTTC. Translated: CAISESITGQGTYGYTF.